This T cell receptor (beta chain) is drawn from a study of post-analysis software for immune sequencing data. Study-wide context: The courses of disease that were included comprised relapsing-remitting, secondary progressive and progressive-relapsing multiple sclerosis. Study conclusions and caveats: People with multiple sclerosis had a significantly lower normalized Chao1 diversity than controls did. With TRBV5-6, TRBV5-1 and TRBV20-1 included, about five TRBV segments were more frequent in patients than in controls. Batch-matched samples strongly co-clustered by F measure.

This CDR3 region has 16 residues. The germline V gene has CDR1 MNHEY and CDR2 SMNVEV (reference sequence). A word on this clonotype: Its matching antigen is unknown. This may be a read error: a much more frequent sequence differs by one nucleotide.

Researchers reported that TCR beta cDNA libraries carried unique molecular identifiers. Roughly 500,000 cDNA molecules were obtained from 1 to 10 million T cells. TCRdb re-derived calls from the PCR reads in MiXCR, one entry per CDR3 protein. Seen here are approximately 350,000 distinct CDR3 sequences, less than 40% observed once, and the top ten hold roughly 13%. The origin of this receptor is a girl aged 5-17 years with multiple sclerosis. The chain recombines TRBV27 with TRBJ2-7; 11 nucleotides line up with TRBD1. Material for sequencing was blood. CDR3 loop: CASRRSWTGGSHEQYF. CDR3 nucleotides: TGTGCCAGCAGACGTTCTTGGACAGGGGGCTCCCACGAGCAGTACTTC.